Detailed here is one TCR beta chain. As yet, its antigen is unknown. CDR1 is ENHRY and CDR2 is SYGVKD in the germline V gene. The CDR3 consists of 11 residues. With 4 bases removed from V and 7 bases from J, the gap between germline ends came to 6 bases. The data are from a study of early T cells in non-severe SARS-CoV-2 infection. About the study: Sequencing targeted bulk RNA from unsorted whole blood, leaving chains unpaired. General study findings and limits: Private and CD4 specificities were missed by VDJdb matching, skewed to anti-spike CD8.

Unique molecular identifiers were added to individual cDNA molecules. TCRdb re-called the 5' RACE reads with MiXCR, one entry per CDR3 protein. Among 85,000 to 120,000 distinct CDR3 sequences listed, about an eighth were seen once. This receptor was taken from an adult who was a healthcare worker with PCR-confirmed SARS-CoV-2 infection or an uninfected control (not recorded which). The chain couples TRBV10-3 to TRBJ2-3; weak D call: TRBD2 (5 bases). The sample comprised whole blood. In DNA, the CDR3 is TGTGCCATCAGTGGAGGGAATACGCAGTATTTT. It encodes CAISGGNTQYF.